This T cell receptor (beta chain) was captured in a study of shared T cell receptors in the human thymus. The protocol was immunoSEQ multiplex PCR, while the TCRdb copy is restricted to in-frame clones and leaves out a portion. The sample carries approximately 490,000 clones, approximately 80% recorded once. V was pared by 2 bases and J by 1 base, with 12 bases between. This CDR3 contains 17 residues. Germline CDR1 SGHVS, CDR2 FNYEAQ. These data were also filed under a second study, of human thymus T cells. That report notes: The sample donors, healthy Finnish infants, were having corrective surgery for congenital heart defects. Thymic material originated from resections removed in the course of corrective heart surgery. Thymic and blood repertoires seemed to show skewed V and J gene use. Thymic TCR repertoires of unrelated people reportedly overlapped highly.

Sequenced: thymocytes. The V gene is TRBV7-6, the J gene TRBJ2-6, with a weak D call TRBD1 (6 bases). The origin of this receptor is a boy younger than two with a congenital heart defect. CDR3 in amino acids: CASSLSIQGSGANVLTF. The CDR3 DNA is TGTGCCAGCAGCTTAAGCATCCAGGGGTCTGGGGCCAACGTCCTGACTTTC.